One sample yielded the 14 T cell receptor beta chains listed below, sequenced in a study of response to subunit inactivated influenza vaccine. TCRdb re-analysed the RT-PCR reads in MiXCR, keeping a single row per CDR3 protein. The table lists about 520,000 distinct CDR3 sequences, 25% of them singletons. The input for sequencing was CD4+ T cells sorted from PBMCs, taken roughly 5 days after vaccination. The receptor source for this set is a man aged 45-65 years who received an inactivated influenza vaccine.

This clonotype showed up just a few times. The chain links TRBV7-9 to TRBJ1-1; D ambiguous. The CDR3 sequence is 15 residues long. Germline CDR1 reads SEHNR; CDR2 reads FQNEAQ (reference sequence). V was clipped by 0 bases and J by 6 bases, with 14 bases between them. The chain's CDR3 is CASSLAVGRSPEAFF. The CDR3 DNA is TGTGCCAGCAGCTTAGCGGTCGGCCGGAGTCCTGAAGCTTTCTTT.

The chain recombines TRBV13 with TRBJ2-2; D possibly corresponds to TRBD2 (6 bases). The CDR3 totals 14 residues. The germline V gene has CDR1 PRHDT and CDR2 FYEKMQ (reference sequence). The V gene lost 7 bases and the J gene lost 2 bases, with 11 bases spanning the gap. As DNA, the CDR3 is TGTGCCAGCAACCGCGGGATTAACACCGGGGAGCTGTTTTTT. It codes for CASNRGINTGELFF.

This clonotype was found a few times. The chain is built from TRBV6-5 and TRBJ1-2, with D perhaps TRBD1 (6 bases). Trimming left V 0 bases short and J 3 bases short, with 11 bases between. This CDR3 comprises 15 residues. Germline assignment: CDR1 MNHEY and CDR2 SVGAGI. The CDR3 protein is CASSYSRDNYYGYTF. CDR3 nucleotide sequence: TGTGCCAGCAGTTACTCGCGGGACAACTACTATGGCTACACCTTC.

This clonotype was found a few times. The CDR3 DNA reads as TGTGCCAGCAGGGGGACACTCAGCACCGGGGAGCTGTTTTTT. It is translated as CASRGTLSTGELFF. The chain uses TRBV12-3 or TRBV12-4 and TRBJ2-2, with D maybe TRBD1 (6 bases). V was shortened by 6 bases and J by 4 bases, with 12 bases between the two germline ends. The CDR3 spans 14 residues.

The CDR3 here is CASSLVMTEETQYF. CDR3 sequence (DNA): TGTGCCAGCAGCTTAGTTATGACAGAAGAGACCCAGTACTTC. V gene TRBV7-2 combines with J gene TRBJ2-5; tentative D call: TRBD1 (5 bases). The germline CDR1 and CDR2 sequences are SGHTA and FQGNSA. V was clipped by 1 base and J by 3 bases, with 9 bases between them. This CDR3 has 14 amino acids.

The gene calls are TRBV7-9 and TRBJ2-7; 7 positions agree with TRBD1. The CDR3 length is 13 residues. Germline V gene lookup returns CDR1 SEHNR and CDR2 FQNEAQ (reference sequence). With V trimmed by 5 bases and J by 11 bases, 12 bases remained unmatched. The DNA of the CDR3 is TGTGCCAGCAGCCCCAGGCGAGGGGGCTGGAAGTACTTC. This sequence encodes CASSPRRGGWKYF.

The V and J genes are TRBV20-1 and TRBJ1-5; possibly TRBD1 for D (6 bases). Germline values: CDR1 DFQATT, CDR2 SNEGSKA (reference sequence). V gave up 5 bases and J gave up 0 bases, with 8 bases separating them. This CDR3 region has 13 residues. The CDR3 spells CSAGTNSNQPQHF. The CDR3 DNA is TGCAGTGCTGGGACAAATAGCAATCAGCCCCAGCATTTT.

The chain links TRBV28 to TRBJ2-7, with D tentatively TRBD2 (6 bases). CDR3 length: 16 amino acids. Germline CDR1 MDHEN, CDR2 SYDVKM. Trimming pared 5 bases from V and 0 bases from J, leaving 17 bases between. The CDR3, as DNA: TGTGCCAGCAGTGGGTCCGGGACTCCCAGCTCCTACGAGCAGTACTTC. Amino acids: CASSGSGTPSSYEQYF.

The chain uses TRBV5-1 and TRBJ2-5; 10 nucleotides align to TRBD2. Trimming at V came to 4 bases and at J to 1 base, leaving 4 bases not matched to a gene. CDR3 length: 15 amino acids. The germline CDR1 and CDR2 sequences are SGHRS and YFSETQ. CDR3 DNA sequence: TGCGCCAGCAGCCCAGCTAGCGGGGGCCAAGAGACCCAGTACTTC. This encodes CASSPASGGQETQYF.

This clonotype was seen only a few times. The chain combines TRBV20-1 with TRBJ2-3; D is undetermined. The CDR3 covers 15 residues. V was shortened by 6 bases and J by 4 bases, with 20 bases between the two germline ends. Germline CDR1 reads DFQATT; CDR2 reads SNEGSKA (reference sequence). In DNA, the CDR3 is TGCAGTGCAGCAAGAGGCCCCCTGGGCCCAGATACGCAGTATTTT. It codes for CSAARGPLGPDTQYF.

This clonotype was seen a handful of times. The V gene is TRBV28, the J gene TRBJ2-7; D tentatively fits TRBD1 or TRBD2 (5 bases each). Germline V CDR1 and CDR2: MDHEN, SYDVKM. The CDR3 consists of 13 residues. V lost 8 bases to trimming and J lost 0 bases, with 11 bases between them. In DNA form, the CDR3 reads TGTGCCAGCTCGAGGGGATACTCCTACGAGCAGTACTTC. Its translation is CASSRGYSYEQYF.

This chain uses TRBV10-3 with TRBJ2-5, with D unresolved. The CDR3 extends over 13 amino acids. The ends were cut back, 4 bases at V and 5 bases at J, with 11 bases in the middle. Germline lookup yields CDR1 ENHRY and CDR2 SYGVKD. The CDR3 is CAISGAGQETQYF. The CDR3 DNA sequence: TGTGCCATCAGTGGTGCCGGCCAGGAGACCCAGTACTTC.

This chain uses TRBV7-9 with TRBJ2-3; 11 nucleotides agree with TRBD2. The V gene end was trimmed by 5 bases and the J gene end by 6 bases; junction bases not matched to a gene: 10. There are 16 residues in the CDR3. The germline CDR1 and CDR2 sequences are SEHNR and FQNEAQ (reference sequence). CDR3 sequence (DNA): TGTGCCAGCAGCCCTCGACTAGCGGGGTCTCGGGATACGCAGTATTTT. It yields the protein CASSPRLAGSRDTQYF.

The chain links TRBV11-2 to TRBJ1-2, with D possibly being TRBD1 (6 bases). Germline V gives CDR1 SGHAT, CDR2 FQNNGV. The CDR3 has 15 amino acids. V gave up 1 base and J gave up 4 bases, with 13 bases separating them. CDR3 in amino acids: CASSLVSRGTYGYTF. The CDR3, as DNA: TGTGCCAGCAGCTTAGTCAGTAGGGGGACCTATGGCTACACCTTC.